A selection of T cell receptor beta chains follows, all from one sample in a study of blood T cell repertoires in COVID-19. TCRdb's copy holds only in-frame clones and misses some; the assay was immunoSEQ multiplex PCR. This sample has about 190,000 clones, with roughly 80% found just once. The sequenced sample was PBMCs or T cells enriched from blood (not recorded which). The receptor source for this set is a woman aged 30 to 39 who had recovered from COVID-19. The CDR3 runs from the conserved cysteine through the conserved F or W. The D gene is left open where the match is weak. Clone size appears in some rows only: once, few, many, or a class for an expanded clone.

.,TRBV3-1/TRBV3-2,13,TRBJ2-1,TRBD1,TGTGCCAGCAGCCCCGGGACAGGGTTTGAGCAGTTCTTC,CASSPGTGFEQFF
.,TRBV29-1,16,TRBJ1-5,TRBD1,TGCAGCGTAACATTGACAGGGGGCTCGGGCAATCAGCCCCAGCATTTT,CSVTLTGGSGNQPQHF
.,TRBV5-6,13,TRBJ1-2,.,TGTGCCAGCAGCGGGAGCGCGAACTATGGCTACACCTTC,CASSGSANYGYTF
few,TRBV2,13,TRBJ2-6,.,TGTGCCAGCCACTTCCGGGTGAAGGACGTCCTGACTTTC,CASHFRVKDVLTF
.,TRBV6-6,16,TRBJ1-1,TRBD1,TGTGCCAGCAGCTTTAGACAGGGGGGTTGGTACACTGAAGCTTTCTTT,CASSFRQGGWYTEAFF
.,TRBV7-8,15,TRBJ2-7,TRBD2,TGTGCCAGCAGAAGGACTAGCGGGAGAGTGGACGAGCAGTACTTC,CASRRTSGRVDEQYF
.,TRBV7-2,12,TRBJ1-2,.,TGTGCCAGCAGCTTATCCTGGAGGGGCTACACCTTC,CASSLSWRGYTF
.,TRBV9,15,TRBJ2-7,TRBD2,TGTGCCAGCAGCGAGGGGGGACTAGTAACATCCGAGCAGTACTTC,CASSEGGLVTSEQYF
.,TRBV10-3,19,TRBJ1-2,TRBD1,TGTGCCATCAGTGGGGAAGCTCCGGGACAGGGGGCGCTTAACTATGGCTACACCTTC,CAISGEAPGQGALNYGYTF
few,TRBV3-1/TRBV3-2,16,TRBJ1-6,TRBD1,TGTGCCAGCAGCCAAGTCGGGACAGGGGGAGGGTCACCCCTCCACTTT,CASSQVGTGGGSPLHF
few,TRBV29-1,8,TRBJ2-7,.,TGCAGCGCGGTAGAGCAGTACTTC,CSAVEQYF
once,TRBV29-1,13,TRBJ1-2,.,TGCAGCGTGTGGGGCGACAGGAACTATGGCTACACCTTC,CSVWGDRNYGYTF
.,TRBV3-1/TRBV3-2,14,TRBJ1-1,TRBD1,TGTGCCAGCAGCCTACGCACAGGGGCCACTGAAGCTTTCTTT,CASSLRTGATEAFF
.,TRBV6-5,15,TRBJ2-2,.,TGTGCCAGCAGGGACCGGGACATAAGGGCCGGGGAGCTGTTTTTT,CASRDRDIRAGELFF
.,TRBV7-8,16,TRBJ1-4,TRBD1,TGTGCCAGCAGCCGACGGACAGGTGGCACTAATGAAAAACTGTTTTTT,CASSRRTGGTNEKLFF
many,TRBV29-1,13,TRBJ2-1,.,TGCAGCGTTGTGGTCACAGGGTTGGGTGAGCAGTTCTTC,CSVVVTGLGEQFF
few,TRBV3-1/TRBV3-2,13,TRBJ2-2,.,TGTGCCAGCAGCCAAGATTTGGTAGTGGAGCTGTTTTTT,CASSQDLVVELFF
.,TRBV30,15,TRBJ1-2,.,TGTGCCTGGAGTGGGGGAGGCACCCGAAACTATGGCTACACCTTC,CAWSGGGTRNYGYTF
.,TRBV5-1,15,TRBJ2-3,TRBD2,TGCGCCAGCAGCTATAGCGGGGGGGCCGCAGATACGCAGTATTTT,CASSYSGGAADTQYF
once,TRBV2,14,TRBJ2-7,.,TGTGCCAGCAAAGACCGGGACTTGTCATACGAGCAGTACTTC,CASKDRDLSYEQYF
once,TRBV28,14,TRBJ1-2,TRBD1,TGTGCCAGCAGTCCTACGGGACAGAGTTATGGCTACACCTTC,CASSPTGQSYGYTF
.,TRBV9,14,TRBJ1-1,.,TGTGCCAGCAGCGTGCAGGGCATGAACACTGAAGCTTTCTTT,CASSVQGMNTEAFF
.,TRBV28,13,TRBJ2-7,TRBD1,TGTGCCAGTGGACAGGGGATCCCTTACGAGCAGTACTTC,CASGQGIPYEQYF
.,TRBV6-4,14,TRBJ2-7,TRBD2,TGTGCCGCGATTTGGGCGGGAGAGAGCTACGAGCAGTACTTC,CAAIWAGESYEQYF
.,TRBV6-5,13,TRBJ1-5,.,TGTGCCAGCAGTCGGGACTCCTTAGGGCCCCAGCATTTT,CASSRDSLGPQHF
.,TRBV18,15,TRBJ1-2,TRBD1,TGTGCCAGCTCACCATCGGGACAGGGGGCTGGTGGCTACACCTTC,CASSPSGQGAGGYTF
once,TRBV5-1,14,TRBJ1-1,TRBD1,TGCGCCAGCAGCTTACAGGGGGCTGACACTGAAGCTTTCTTT,CASSLQGADTEAFF
.,TRBV19,13,TRBJ1-1,TRBD1,TGTGCCAGCGGGACAGTCCGGAACACTGAAGCTTTCTTT,CASGTVRNTEAFF
.,TRBV5-4,16,TRBJ1-3,.,TGTGCCAGCAGCTTGGTACAGTCAAGCTCTGGAAACACCATATATTTT,CASSLVQSSSGNTIYF
.,TRBV7-8,18,TRBJ2-1,.,TGTGCCAGCAGCCCCCGCAGGGCTAAAGGTCGCTCCTACAATGAGCAGTTCTTC,CASSPRRAKGRSYNEQFF
.,TRBV7-9,18,TRBJ2-6,TRBD1,TGTGCCAGCAGCTTATCCGGGACAGGGGTTTCTGGGGCCAACGTCCTGACTTTC,CASSLSGTGVSGANVLTF
.,TRBV5-8,15,TRBJ1-5,.,TGTGCCAGCAGCTTGAGCCAGGGGAGCAATCAGCCCCAGCATTTT,CASSLSQGSNQPQHF
.,TRBV7-6,13,TRBJ1-6,.,TGTGCCAGCAGCTTAGCCCAGAATTCACCCCTCCACTTT,CASSLAQNSPLHF
.,TRBV5-1,16,TRBJ2-6,TRBD1,TGCGCCAGCAGCGACGCGACAGGGCCCGGGGCCAACGTCCTGACTTTC,CASSDATGPGANVLTF
once,TRBV7-2,15,TRBJ1-6,.,TGTGCCAGCAGCTCACTCAGGGGATCTAATTCACCCCTCCACTTT,CASSSLRGSNSPLHF
.,TRBV11-2,16,TRBJ2-1,.,TGTGCCAGCAGCCATTGGACTGGGAGCTCCTACAATGAGCAGTTCTTC,CASSHWTGSSYNEQFF
.,TRBV29-1,12,TRBJ1-2,TRBD1,TGCAGCGCCATGACAGGGAGCGTCGGCTACACCTTC,CSAMTGSVGYTF
few,TRBV5-1,15,TRBJ1-2,.,TGCGCCAGCAGCTTGGCATCGGTAGCTAACTATGGCTACACCTTC,CASSLASVANYGYTF
.,TRBV19,15,TRBJ2-1,TRBD1,TGTGCCAGTAGGAGCAGGGGGATCTCCTACAATGAGCAGTTCTTC,CASRSRGISYNEQFF
.,TRBV6-5,13,TRBJ1-1,.,TGTGCCAGCAGTTACCCACAGGGAGGGGAAGCTTTCTTT,CASSYPQGGEAFF
.,TRBV12-3/TRBV12-4,13,TRBJ1-5,.,TGTGCCAGCAGTGTAACAGGGAATCAGCCCCAGCATTTT,CASSVTGNQPQHF
.,TRBV7-9,18,TRBJ2-7,TRBD1,TGTGCCAGCAGCTTAGAGGACAGGGGACCTGTACTCTCCTACGAGCAGTACTTC,CASSLEDRGPVLSYEQYF
.,TRBV2,18,TRBJ1-1,.,TGTGCCAGCACAACAGGGATCTCCCCTCATGGGGAGAACACTGAAGCTTTCTTT,CASTTGISPHGENTEAFF
.,TRBV10-3,15,TRBJ2-5,.,TGTGCCATCAGTGTGGGATTAGCGGCACAAGAGACCCAGTACTTC,CAISVGLAAQETQYF
.,TRBV5-1,15,TRBJ1-6,.,TGCGCCAGCAGCTTGGGATGGGGGCGAGGTTCACCCCTCCACTTT,CASSLGWGRGSPLHF
.,TRBV5-4,14,TRBJ1-1,.,TGTGCCAGCAGCACGGGGAGGGAGAACACTGAAGCTTTCTTT,CASSTGRENTEAFF
.,TRBV2,14,TRBJ1-4,TRBD1,TGTGCCAGCAGTTACGGGACAGTAAATGAAAAACTGTTTTTT,CASSYGTVNEKLFF
once,TRBV4-1,16,TRBJ2-1,.,TGCGCCAGCAGCCAAGATCAGGGCGGCTCCTACAATGAGCAGTTCTTC,CASSQDQGGSYNEQFF
.,TRBV7-2,17,TRBJ2-3,TRBD1,TGTGCCAGCAGCGGCCCGAAAGGGGGCCTGGTGACAGATACGCAGTATTTT,CASSGPKGGLVTDTQYF
few,TRBV11-2,14,TRBJ2-4,.,TGTGCCAGCAGCTTTGGATCCGTAGGAGGCATTCAGTACTTC,CASSFGSVGGIQYF
once,TRBV7-9,16,TRBJ2-1,TRBD1,TGTGCCAGCAGCTCTACAGGGGGCGCGTCCTACAATGAGCAGTTCTTC,CASSSTGGASYNEQFF
.,TRBV7-3,13,TRBJ2-5,.,TGTGCCAGCAGCCCGGGACTGACAGAGACCCAGTACTTC,CASSPGLTETQYF
.,TRBV5-1,17,TRBJ2-5,TRBD1,TGCGCCAGCACACCTAGAGATCGGACAGGGGCTCAAGAGACCCAGTACTTC,CASTPRDRTGAQETQYF
.,TRBV29-1,16,TRBJ2-3,TRBD2,TGCAGCGTGGGGTTCCTCGTGCGGGGGAGCACAGATACGCAGTATTTT,CSVGFLVRGSTDTQYF
.,TRBV29-1,12,TRBJ1-1,.,TGCAGCGTTCGGGAAGGGTACACTGAAGCTTTCTTT,CSVREGYTEAFF
.,TRBV11-3,14,TRBJ2-1,.,TGTGCCAGCAGCCGCGGGTCATCCTACAATGAGCAGTTCTTC,CASSRGSSYNEQFF
.,TRBV5-1,16,TRBJ1-2,TRBD1,TGCGCCAGCAGCTTGGACGGACAGGGGGCCGCCTATGGCTACACCTTC,CASSLDGQGAAYGYTF
.,TRBV18,16,TRBJ1-5,.,TGTGCCAGCTCACCTTCCAGGGGATCGAGCAATCAGCCCCAGCATTTT,CASSPSRGSSNQPQHF
.,TRBV7-9,15,TRBJ2-1,.,TGTGCCAGCAGCCACGAAGTCATGACGCGCGGTGAGCAGTTCTTC,CASSHEVMTRGEQFF